Below, 23 T cell receptor beta chains from the same sample are listed, as sequenced in a study of T cells in Graves' hyperthyroidism and ophthalmopathy. Amplification targeted TCR beta CDR3 regions from RNA transcripts. An initial round of RT-PCR targeting the TCR CDR3 relied on the HTBI primer set. Using its own MiXCR run on the multiplex PCR reads, TCRdb lists one record per CDR3 protein. The sample includes 400,000 or so distinct CDR3 sequences, approximately 14% of them seen just once. The sample consisted of blood. The receptors here all came from a woman aged 55-70 years with Graves' ophthalmopathy.

This clonotype was observed many times. The CDR3 loop is CATKQGASYEQYF. Written as DNA, the CDR3 is TGTGCCACCAAACAGGGGGCTAGCTACGAGCAGTACTTC. V is TRBV2 and J is TRBJ2-7; 9 bases fit TRBD1. Trimming at V came to 10 bases and at J to 3 bases, leaving 7 bases not matched to a gene. CDR3 length: 13 amino acids. Per germline, CDR1 SNHLY and CDR2 FYNNEI.

The chain carries TRBV9 and TRBJ2-7; D might be TRBD1 or TRBD2, each matching 5 bases. V was clipped by 0 bases and J by 5 bases, with 12 bases between them. CDR1 and CDR2 (germline): SGDLS, YYNGEE. This CDR3 region has 14 residues. CDR3 residues: CASSVEPGDHEQYF. The CDR3 coding sequence is TGTGCCAGCAGCGTAGAACCCGGGGACCACGAGCAGTACTTC.

This clonotype was seen ten or more times. V is TRBV18 and J is TRBJ1-2; D is ambiguous. The CDR3 runs 13 residues. The germline V gene encodes CDR1 KGHSH and CDR2 LQKENI. V was trimmed by 4 bases and J by 7 bases, leaving 13 bases between them. The CDR3 DNA reads as TGTGCCAGCTCACAGATCAGAGGCTCTGGCTACACCTTC. Translating it yields CASSQIRGSGYTF.

This chain joins TRBV27 and TRBJ2-7; 11 positions agree with TRBD2. Trimming took 3 bases from V and 2 from J; bases not matched to a gene: 6. This CDR3 region has 16 residues. Germline CDR1 is MNHEY and CDR2 is SMNVEV (reference sequence). In DNA form, the CDR3 reads TGTGCCAGCAGTTTGGGCTCGGGACTAGCGGCCTACGAGCAGTACTTC. This gives the protein CASSLGSGLAAYEQYF.

In its sample, this clonotype was seen a few times. The chain uses TRBV5-1 and TRBJ1-4; D may be TRBD1 (5 bases). Trimming took off 0 bases at V and 4 bases at J, with 10 bases between the two ends. The CDR3 sequence is 15 residues long. Germline values: CDR1 SGHRS, CDR2 YFSETQ. The CDR3 region is CASSLEGHRNEKLFF. Written as DNA, the CDR3 is TGCGCCAGCAGCTTGGAAGGACACCGTAATGAAAAACTGTTTTTT.

The rearrangement uses TRBV11-1 and TRBJ2-3; 7 bases are shared with TRBD2. The V gene's germline CDR1 is SGHAT and CDR2 FQDESV (reference sequence). The ends lost 5 bases at V and 0 bases at J; junction bases unmatched: 14. This CDR3 is 18 amino acids long. CDR3 region: CASSPRTGGSGSTDTQYF. The DNA of the CDR3 is TGTGCCAGCAGCCCCCGGACGGGGGGTAGCGGGAGCACAGATACGCAGTATTTT.

In its sample, this clonotype was seen many times. The rearrangement uses TRBV2 and TRBJ1-3; weak D call: TRBD1 (5 bases). Germline loops: CDR1 SNHLY, CDR2 FYNNEI. The V end lost 6 bases, the J end lost 4 bases, and 7 bases lay between the germline ends. The CDR3 has 12 amino acids. The chain's CDR3 is CASSQGGNTIYF. The CDR3 DNA sequence: TGTGCCAGCAGCCAGGGAGGAAACACCATATATTTT.

This clonotype has a count of ten or more. This sequence joins TRBV5-1 and TRBJ2-6; D gene unclear. Germline V gene sequence: CDR1 SGHRS, CDR2 YFSETQ. CDR3 length: 16 amino acids. V dropped 6 bases and J dropped 0 bases, with 13 bases sitting between them. The CDR3 region is CASNLGTGSGANVLTF. CDR3 coding DNA: TGCGCCAGCAATCTAGGAACGGGCTCTGGGGCCAACGTCCTGACTTTC.

This clonotype has at least ten counts. This chain links TRBV7-2 with TRBJ2-1; the match to TRBD2 covers 7 bases. The CDR3 loop spans 15 amino acids. J gave up 4 bases and V 5 bases, and 8 bases lay outside the gene matches. Germline CDR1 is SGHTA and CDR2 is FQGNSA. CDR3 in amino acids: CASSGGGINYNEQFF. In nucleotides, the CDR3 is TGTGCCAGCAGCGGGGGGGGGATTAATTACAATGAGCAGTTCTTC.

This clonotype has more than one count but fewer than ten. One end of the junction varies from germline; a read error may be responsible. In DNA form, the CDR3 reads TGTGCCAGCAGCCCCCCCGGTGGTAGGCCCAGCTCTTTT. Amino acid sequence: CASSPPGGRPSSF. The chain joins TRBV28 to TRBJ1-5; D uncertain. The germline gives CDR1 MDHEN, CDR2 SYDVKM. The CDR3 sequence is 13 residues long.

The J gene is TRBJ1-3, the V gene TRBV5-1; D perhaps matches TRBD1 (6 bases). Germline loops: CDR1 SGHRS, CDR2 YFSETQ. This CDR3 region has 16 residues. The germline V and J ends were trimmed by 0 bases and 1 base, with 11 bases remaining between them. The CDR3 DNA sequence: TGCGCCAGCAGCTTGGGGGGGGCTGAATCTGGAAACACCATATATTTT. Protein product: CASSLGGAESGNTIYF.

This clonotype was observed a handful of times. The chain links TRBV29-1 to TRBJ2-1; 7 bases map to TRBD1. The CDR3 extends over 13 amino acids. V lost 3 bases and J lost 15; bases outside the gene matches: 14. The germline CDR1 and CDR2 sequences are SQVTM and ANQGSEA. The CDR3 DNA reads TGCAGCGTTGACCGTCCCGGGACAGATTCGAGGTTCTTC. It is translated as CSVDRPGTDSRFF.

This clonotype was picked up a small number of times. The chain is built from TRBV10-3 and TRBJ2-1; D is possibly TRBD2 (6 bases). V was shortened by 9 bases and J by 2 bases, with 17 bases between the two germline ends. The CDR3 covers 15 residues. CDR1 is ENHRY and CDR2 is SYGVKD in the germline V gene. The CDR3 DNA reads TGTGCCATTCAGGAATGGGGGGAAGCCTACAATGAGCAGTTCTTC. It yields the protein CAIQEWGEAYNEQFF.

In the case of this clonotype: This may be a read error, as it is one base from a much larger clone. The chain uses TRBV12-3 or TRBV12-4 and TRBJ2-3; possible D gene TRBD2, 6 bases. The CDR3 covers 14 residues. The CDR3 is CASTLGGGTDMQYF. The CDR3 DNA is TGTGCCAGCACCCTCGGGGGAGGCACAGATATGCAGTATTTT.

This clonotype was counted many times. The chain joins TRBV5-1 to TRBJ2-3; D is undetermined. CDR1 is SGHRS and CDR2 is YFSETQ in the germline V gene. The CDR3 contains 15 residues. V shed 0 bases and J shed 0 bases, with 8 bases lying between them. The CDR3 nucleotides are TGCGCCAGCAGCTTGGGCGAAGCAAGCACAGATACGCAGTATTTT. It yields the protein CASSLGEASTDTQYF.

This clonotype was counted ten times or more. The rearrangement links TRBV7-8 to TRBJ2-2, with D unclear. V lost 3 bases and J 0 bases, leaving 11 bases between the germline ends. The length of the CDR3 is 16 residues. Germline CDR1 is SGHVS and CDR2 is FQNEAQ. This CDR3 reads CASSFFGKANTGELFF. DNA for the CDR3: TGTGCCAGCAGCTTCTTTGGAAAAGCGAACACCGGGGAGCTGTTTTTT.

This clonotype came up a few times. The V gene is TRBV20-1, the J gene TRBJ1-4; D remains unclear. CDR1 is DFQATT, CDR2 SNEGSKA, per germline (reference sequence). Trimming took off 6 bases at V and 0 bases at J, with 8 bases between the two ends. There are 13 residues in the CDR3. DNA for the CDR3: TGCAGTGCAACGACACCAACTAATGAAAAACTGTTTTTT. Protein: CSATTPTNEKLFF.

This clonotype was detected many times. This sequence joins TRBV2 and TRBJ2-5; D may correspond to TRBD1 or TRBD2 (5 bases each). The CDR3 has 13 residues. Germline V gene data show CDR1 as SNHLY and CDR2 as FYNNEI. Trimming took 6 bases from V and 5 from J, leaving 13 bases between them. The CDR3: CASSRDLRETQYF. CDR3 DNA: TGTGCCAGCAGCCGGGACCTCAGGGAGACCCAGTACTTC.

There are many counts of this clonotype. This chain links TRBV5-6 with TRBJ2-1; D is ambiguous. The germline V and J ends were trimmed by 0 bases and 4 bases, with 14 bases remaining between them. The length of the CDR3 is 16 residues. The V gene's germline CDR1 is SGHDT and CDR2 YYEEEE. The DNA for the CDR3 is TGTGCCAGCAGCTTGGGGCAGGCAATACTATACAATGAGCAGTTCTTC. It is translated as CASSLGQAILYNEQFF.

This clonotype was seen many times. The genes are TRBV3-1 and TRBJ1-4; TRBD1 agrees at 10 bases. CDR1 is LGHDT, CDR2 YNNKEL, per germline (reference sequence). With 3 bases clipped from V and 5 bases from J, the junction kept 3 bases outside the gene matches. CDR3 size: 15 residues. Written as DNA, the CDR3 is TGTGCCAGCAGCCATTCGGGACAGGGGAATGAAAAACTGTTTTTT. It encodes CASSHSGQGNEKLFF.

This clonotype showed up many times. V and J are TRBV3-1 and TRBJ2-3; the match to TRBD2 covers 12 bases. Germline V gene data show CDR1 as LGHDT and CDR2 as YNNKEL (reference sequence). CDR3 length: 18 residues. The V segment lost 2 bases and the J segment 0 bases; nucleotides outside the gene matches: 6. The CDR3 DNA sequence: TGTGCCAGCAGCCAAACGCTAGCGGGAGGGCCAAGCACAGATACGCAGTATTTT. Encoded protein: CASSQTLAGGPSTDTQYF.

This clonotype was counted only a few times. The V and J genes are TRBV2 and TRBJ2-7, with D unclear. CDR3 size: 13 residues. CDR1 and CDR2 from the germline V gene are SNHLY and FYNNEI. V was shortened by 3 bases and J by 4 bases, with 10 bases between the two germline ends. CDR3 nucleotides: TGTGCCAGCAGTGAGGTAGAGGCTTACGAGCAGTACTTC. The encoded protein is CASSEVEAYEQYF. The whole variable domain, filled in from reference TRBV2 and TRBJ2-7, reads EPEVTQTPSHQVTQMGQEVILRCVPISNHLYFYWYRQILGQKVEFLVSFYNNEISEKSEIFDDQFSVERPDGSNFTLKIRSTKLEDSAMYFCASSEVEAYEQYFGPGTRLTVT.

This clonotype was detected many times. The chain uses TRBV28 and TRBJ2-5; TRBD1 aligns across 10 bases. J lost 6 bases, V lost 5 bases, and 3 bases had no gene match. The germline V gene has CDR1 MDHEN and CDR2 SYDVKM. The CDR3 consists of 13 residues. The CDR3 loop is CASSGQGGKTQYF. The CDR3 coding sequence is TGTGCCAGCAGTGGACAGGGGGGGAAGACCCAGTACTTC.